This T cell receptor beta chain came from a study of T cells expressing NK-cell markers. Overall study findings and caveats: Expanded NKG2C+ T cell clones were not confirmed as HCMV-specific.

One entry per CDR3 protein, without DNA, is what TCRdb gives after re-calling the 5' RACE reads. In all, the sample yields 150,000 or so distinct CDR3 sequences. Germline V gene lookup returns CDR1 SGHTA and CDR2 FQGTGA. The CDR3 totals 15 residues. Points on this clonotype: Antigen unknown.

This clonotype was sampled from a woman aged 18-70 years in good health. The rearrangement links TRBV7-3 to TRBJ2-7; TCRdb reports TRBD2, a call that lacks DNA to check it against. Sequencing was performed on blood T cells: a sorted CD56 or NKG2C T cell subset, CD4+ or CD8+ T cells, or bulk PBMC T cells (not recorded which). This CDR3 reads CASSPGTSGSYEQYF. Complete variable domain (other parts from reference TRBV7-3 and TRBJ2-7): GAGVSQTPSNKVTEKGKYVELRCDPISGHTALYWYRQSLGQGPEFLIYFQGTGAADDSGLPNDRFFAVRPEGSVSTLKIQRTERGDSAVYLCASSPGTSGSYEQYFGPGTRLTVT.